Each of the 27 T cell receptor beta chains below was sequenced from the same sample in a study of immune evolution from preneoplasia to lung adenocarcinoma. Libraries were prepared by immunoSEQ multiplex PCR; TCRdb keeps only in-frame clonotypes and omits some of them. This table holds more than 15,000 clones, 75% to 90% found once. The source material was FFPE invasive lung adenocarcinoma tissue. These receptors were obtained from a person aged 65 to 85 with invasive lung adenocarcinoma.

CDR3 nucleotide sequence: TGTGCCAGCAGCCTCCGGAGGGAGGGAGATACGCAGTATTTT. Residues: CASSLRREGDTQYF. The chain uses TRBV7-2 and TRBJ2-3; 7 nucleotides match TRBD2. Losses at the gene ends were 5 bases for V and 5 bases for J; bases not matched to a gene: 7. The CDR3 runs 14 residues. CDR1 and CDR2 (germline): SGHTA, FQGNSA. The full variable domain, with the rest looked up from reference TRBV7-2 and TRBJ2-3, is GAGVSQSPSNKVTEKGKDVELRCDPISGHTALYWYRQSLGQGLEFLIYFQGNSAPDKSGLPSDRFSAERTGGSVSTLTIQRTQQEDSAVYLCASSLRREGDTQYFGPGTRLTVL.

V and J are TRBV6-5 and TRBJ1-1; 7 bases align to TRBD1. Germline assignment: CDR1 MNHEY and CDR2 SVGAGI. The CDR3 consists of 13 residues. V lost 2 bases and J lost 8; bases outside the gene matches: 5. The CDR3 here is CASSYRPDREAFF. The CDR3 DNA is TGTGCCAGCAGTTACCGGCCGGACAGGGAAGCTTTCTTT.

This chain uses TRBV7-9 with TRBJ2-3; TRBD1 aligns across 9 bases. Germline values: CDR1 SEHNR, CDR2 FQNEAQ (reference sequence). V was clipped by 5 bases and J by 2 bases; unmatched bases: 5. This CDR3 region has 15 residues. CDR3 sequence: CASSLQGANTDTQYF. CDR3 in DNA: TGTGCCAGCAGCCTACAGGGGGCCAACACAGATACGCAGTATTTT.

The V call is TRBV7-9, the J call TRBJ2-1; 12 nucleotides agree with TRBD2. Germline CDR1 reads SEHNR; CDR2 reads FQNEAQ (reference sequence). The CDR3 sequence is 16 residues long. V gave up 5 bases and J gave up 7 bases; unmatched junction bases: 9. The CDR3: CASSPTSGSSKNEQFF. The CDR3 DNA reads TGTGCCAGCAGCCCGACTAGCGGGAGTAGTAAGAATGAGCAGTTCTTC.

CDR3 sequence reads: CASSEALRGVYGYTF. For the CDR3, the DNA is TGTGCCAGCAGTGAAGCGCTTCGGGGGGTTTATGGCTACACCTTC. This chain joins TRBV6-1 and TRBJ1-2; D is perhaps TRBD1 (5 bases). This CDR3 has 15 amino acids. The germline gives CDR1 MNHNS, CDR2 SASEGT. The V and J ends lost 0 bases and 5 bases respectively, with 13 bases between them.

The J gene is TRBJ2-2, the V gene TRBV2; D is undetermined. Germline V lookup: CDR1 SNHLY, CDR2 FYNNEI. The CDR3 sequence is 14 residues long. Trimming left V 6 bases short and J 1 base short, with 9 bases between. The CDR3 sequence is CASSAAVNTGELFF. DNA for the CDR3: TGTGCCAGCAGCGCCGCCGTGAACACCGGGGAGCTGTTTTTT.

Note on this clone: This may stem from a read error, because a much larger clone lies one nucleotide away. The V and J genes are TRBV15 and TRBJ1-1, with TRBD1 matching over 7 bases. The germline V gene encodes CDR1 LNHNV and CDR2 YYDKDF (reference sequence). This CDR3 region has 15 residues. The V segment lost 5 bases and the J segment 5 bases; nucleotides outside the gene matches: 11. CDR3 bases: TGTGCCACCAGCTGGAAGATAGGGGGCGAAACTGAAGCTTTCTTT. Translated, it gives CATSWKIGGETEAFF.

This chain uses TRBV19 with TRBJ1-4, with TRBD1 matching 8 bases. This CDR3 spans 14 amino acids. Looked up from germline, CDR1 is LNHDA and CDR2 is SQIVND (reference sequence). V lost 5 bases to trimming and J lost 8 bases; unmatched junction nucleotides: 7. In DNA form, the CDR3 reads TGTGCCAGTAGTTCAACAGGGGGTTACGAAAAACTGTTTTTT. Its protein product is CASSSTGGYEKLFF.

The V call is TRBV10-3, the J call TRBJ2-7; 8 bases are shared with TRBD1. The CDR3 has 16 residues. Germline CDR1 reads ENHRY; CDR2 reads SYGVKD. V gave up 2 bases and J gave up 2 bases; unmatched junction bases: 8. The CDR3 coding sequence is TGTGCCATCAGTGAGACGACAGGGGTAGGGGCCTACGAGCAGTACTTC. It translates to CAISETTGVGAYEQYF.

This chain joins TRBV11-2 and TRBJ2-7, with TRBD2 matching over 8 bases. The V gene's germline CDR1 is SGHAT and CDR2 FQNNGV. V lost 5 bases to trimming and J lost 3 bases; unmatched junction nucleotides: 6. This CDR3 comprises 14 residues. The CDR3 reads CASSAGLALYEQYF. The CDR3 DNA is TGTGCCAGCAGCGCCGGACTAGCCCTCTACGAGCAGTACTTC.

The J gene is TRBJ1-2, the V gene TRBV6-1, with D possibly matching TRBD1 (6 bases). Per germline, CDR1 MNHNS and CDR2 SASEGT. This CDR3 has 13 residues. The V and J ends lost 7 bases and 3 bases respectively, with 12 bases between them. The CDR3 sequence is CASTYRVDYGYTF. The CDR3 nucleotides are TGTGCCAGCACCTACAGGGTTGACTATGGCTACACCTTC.

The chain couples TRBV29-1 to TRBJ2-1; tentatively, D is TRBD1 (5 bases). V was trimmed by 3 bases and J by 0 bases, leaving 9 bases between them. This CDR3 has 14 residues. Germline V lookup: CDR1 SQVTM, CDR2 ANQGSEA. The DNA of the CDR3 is TGCAGCGTTGAGGACAAGAGCTCCTACAATGAGCAGTTCTTC. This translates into CSVEDKSSYNEQFF.

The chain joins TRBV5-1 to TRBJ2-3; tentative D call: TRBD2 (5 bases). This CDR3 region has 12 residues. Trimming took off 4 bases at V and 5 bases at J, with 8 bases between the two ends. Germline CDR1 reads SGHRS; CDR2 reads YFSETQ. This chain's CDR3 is CASSPGIDTQYF. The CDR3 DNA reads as TGCGCCAGCAGCCCCGGGATAGATACGCAGTATTTT.

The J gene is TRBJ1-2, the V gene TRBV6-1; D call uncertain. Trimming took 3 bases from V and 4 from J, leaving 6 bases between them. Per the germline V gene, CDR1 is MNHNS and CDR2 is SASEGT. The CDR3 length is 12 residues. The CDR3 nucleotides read TGTGCCAGCAGTGACAGGACCTATGGCTACACCTTC. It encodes CASSDRTYGYTF.

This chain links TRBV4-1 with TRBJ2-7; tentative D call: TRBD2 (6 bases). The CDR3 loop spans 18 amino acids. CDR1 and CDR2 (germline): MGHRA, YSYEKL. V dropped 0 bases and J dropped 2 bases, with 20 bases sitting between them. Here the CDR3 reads CASSQEGGTGVGAYEQYF. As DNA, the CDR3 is TGCGCCAGCAGCCAAGAAGGAGGTACGGGAGTGGGGGCCTACGAGCAGTACTTC.

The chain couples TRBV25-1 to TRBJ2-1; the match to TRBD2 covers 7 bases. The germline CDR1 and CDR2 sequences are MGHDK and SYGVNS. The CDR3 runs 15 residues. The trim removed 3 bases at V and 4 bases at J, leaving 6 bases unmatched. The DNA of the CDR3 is TGTGCCAGCAGTGATCCCCAAGCGGGGTACAATGAGCAGTTCTTC. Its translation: CASSDPQAGYNEQFF.

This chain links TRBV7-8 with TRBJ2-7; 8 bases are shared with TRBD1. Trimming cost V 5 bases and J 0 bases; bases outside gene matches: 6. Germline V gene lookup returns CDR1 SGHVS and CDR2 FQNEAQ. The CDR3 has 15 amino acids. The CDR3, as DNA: TGTGCCAGCAGCGTAGGGACAGGCGTCTCCTACGAGCAGTACTTC. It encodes CASSVGTGVSYEQYF.

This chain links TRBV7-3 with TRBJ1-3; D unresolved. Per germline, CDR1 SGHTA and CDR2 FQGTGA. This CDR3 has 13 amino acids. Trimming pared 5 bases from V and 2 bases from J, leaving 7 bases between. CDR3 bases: TGTGCCAGCAGCCCCCGACCTGGAAACACCATATATTTT. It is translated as CASSPRPGNTIYF.

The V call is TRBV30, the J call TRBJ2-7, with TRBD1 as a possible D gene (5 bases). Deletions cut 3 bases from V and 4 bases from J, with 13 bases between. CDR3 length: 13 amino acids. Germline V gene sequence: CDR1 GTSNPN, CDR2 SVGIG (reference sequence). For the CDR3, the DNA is TGTGCCTGGAGCAAAGGGGTGGGATACGAGCAGTACTTC. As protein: CAWSKGVGYEQYF.

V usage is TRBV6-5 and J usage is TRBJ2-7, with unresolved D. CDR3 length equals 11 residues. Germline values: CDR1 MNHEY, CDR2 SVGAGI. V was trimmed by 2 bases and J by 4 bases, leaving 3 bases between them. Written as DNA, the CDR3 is TGTGCCAGCAGTTACCTGTACGAGCAGTACTTC. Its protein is CASSYLYEQYF.

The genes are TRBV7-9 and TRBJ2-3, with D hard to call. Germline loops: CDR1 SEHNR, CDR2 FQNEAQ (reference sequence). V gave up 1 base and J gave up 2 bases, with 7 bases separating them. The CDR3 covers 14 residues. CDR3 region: CASSLGADTDTQYF. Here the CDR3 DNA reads TGTGCCAGCAGCTTAGGGGCAGACACAGATACGCAGTATTTT.

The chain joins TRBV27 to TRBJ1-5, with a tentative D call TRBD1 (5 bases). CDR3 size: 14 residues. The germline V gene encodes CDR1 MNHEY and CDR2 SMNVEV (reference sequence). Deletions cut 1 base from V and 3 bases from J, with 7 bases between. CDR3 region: CASSLLGPNQPQHF. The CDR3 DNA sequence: TGTGCCAGCAGTTTATTGGGACCCAATCAGCCCCAGCATTTT.

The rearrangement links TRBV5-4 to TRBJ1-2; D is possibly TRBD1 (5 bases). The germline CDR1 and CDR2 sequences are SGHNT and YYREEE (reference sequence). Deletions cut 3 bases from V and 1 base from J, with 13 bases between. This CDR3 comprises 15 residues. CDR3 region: CASSSGGTVNYGYTF. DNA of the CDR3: TGTGCCAGCAGCTCGGGGGGGACTGTTAACTATGGCTACACCTTC.

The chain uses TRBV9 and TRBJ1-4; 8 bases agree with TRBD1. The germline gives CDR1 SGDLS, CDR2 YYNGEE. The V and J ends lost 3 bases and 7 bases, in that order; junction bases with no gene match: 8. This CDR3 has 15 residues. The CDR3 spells CASSAQGARGEKLFF. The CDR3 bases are TGTGCCAGCAGCGCGCAGGGGGCGCGGGGTGAAAAACTGTTTTTT.

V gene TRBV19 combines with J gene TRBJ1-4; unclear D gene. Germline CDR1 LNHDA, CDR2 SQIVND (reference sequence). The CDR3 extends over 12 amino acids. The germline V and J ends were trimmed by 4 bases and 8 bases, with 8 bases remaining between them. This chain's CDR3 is CASSSSTEKLFF. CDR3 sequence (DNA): TGTGCCAGTAGTAGTTCCACGGAAAAACTGTTTTTT.

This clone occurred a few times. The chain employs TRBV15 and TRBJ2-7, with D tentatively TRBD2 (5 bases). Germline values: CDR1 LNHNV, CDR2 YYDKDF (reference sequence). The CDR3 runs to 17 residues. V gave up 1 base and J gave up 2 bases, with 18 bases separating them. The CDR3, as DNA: TGTGCCACCAGCAGAGGTGGTGGGGAAGCGGACCCCTACGAGCAGTACTTC. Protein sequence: CATSRGGGEADPYEQYF.

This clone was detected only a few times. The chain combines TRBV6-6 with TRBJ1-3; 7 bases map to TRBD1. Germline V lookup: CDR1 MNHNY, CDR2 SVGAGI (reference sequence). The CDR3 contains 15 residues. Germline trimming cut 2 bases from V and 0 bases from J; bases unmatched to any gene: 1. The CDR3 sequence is CASSYRGLSGNTIYF. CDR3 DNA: TGTGCCAGCAGTTACAGGGGGCTCTCTGGAAACACCATATATTTT.